The present entry profiles one T cell receptor beta chain with its context. Its antigen is as yet unknown. The data stem from a study of response to subunit inactivated influenza vaccine. Study-level points and caveats: Few new T cells, the authors suggested, are recruited by each seasonal influenza vaccination.

From the RT-PCR reads, TCRdb called clonotypes with MiXCR, one entry per CDR3 protein. The table shows fewer than 250,000 distinct CDR3 sequences, with approximately 14% occurring only once. The CDR3 covers 15 residues. The junction had 11 bases not matched to a gene; V was cut back by 3 bases and J by 6 bases. The germline CDR1 and CDR2 sequences are MNHEY and SMNVEV (reference sequence). The chain recombines TRBV27 with TRBJ2-7; 7 bases map to TRBD2. The input for sequencing was CD8+ T cells sorted from PBMCs, taken less than 6 days after vaccination. This clonotype originated in a middle-aged man who received an inactivated influenza vaccine. In DNA, the CDR3 is TGTGCCAGCAGTTTGCTAGCGGTGGGGGTTGGCGAGCAGTACTTC. Protein sequence: CASSLLAVGVGEQYF.